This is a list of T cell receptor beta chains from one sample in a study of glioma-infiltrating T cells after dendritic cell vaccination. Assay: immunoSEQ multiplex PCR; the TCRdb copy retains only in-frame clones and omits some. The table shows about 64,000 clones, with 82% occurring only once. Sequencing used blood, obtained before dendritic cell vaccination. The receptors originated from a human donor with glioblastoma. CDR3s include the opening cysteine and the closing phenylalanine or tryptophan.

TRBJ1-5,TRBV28,CASSLGPNQPQHF
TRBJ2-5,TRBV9,CASSVGARDGGETQYF
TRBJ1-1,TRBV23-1,CASSGQAASGDTEAFF
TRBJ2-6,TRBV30,CAWLTGQGFSGANVLTF
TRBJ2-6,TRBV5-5,CASSLGQGAGANVLTF
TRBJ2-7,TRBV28,CASSDRVEQYF
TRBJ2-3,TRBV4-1,CASSQVNMGFTDTQYF
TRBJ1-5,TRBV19,CASQMGGGGNQPQHF
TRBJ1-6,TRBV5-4,CASSPDRVRSPLHF
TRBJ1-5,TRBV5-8,CASSSRQGNQPQHF
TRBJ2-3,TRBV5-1,CASSLARGLTDTQYF
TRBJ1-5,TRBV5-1,CASSLLGGAGQPQHF
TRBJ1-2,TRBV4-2,CASSPRPGYGYTF
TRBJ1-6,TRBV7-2,CASSLRGGTGGSPLHF
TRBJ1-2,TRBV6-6,CASRLQGPGYGYTF
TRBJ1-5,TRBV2,CASSETWQGYSNQPQHF
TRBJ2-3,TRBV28,CASTPRGLLSGGTDTQYF
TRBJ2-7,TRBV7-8,CASSLGPGSYEQYF
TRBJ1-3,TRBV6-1,CASSSREGAGNTIYF
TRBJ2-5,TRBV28,CASSARGGGVETQYF
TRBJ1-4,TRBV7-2,CASSLELSGSPNEKLFF